This TCR beta chain was documented in a study of radiation and T cells in renal cell carcinoma. Whole-study results and caveats: From baseline, blood top tumor clonotypes peaked at 2 weeks post-radiation.

The V gene lost 1 base and the J gene lost 2 bases, with 8 bases spanning the gap. This CDR3 is 14 amino acids long. Germline CDR1 and CDR2: SGHAT and FQNNGV. Worth noting for this clone: The antigen is not known.

Repertoires were generated with immunoSEQ multiplex PCR, while TCRdb's copy carries only in-frame clones and drops some. In the table there are over 85,000 clones, around four fifths of which are singletons. The sample's time point: blood 4 weeks post-SBRT, at nephrectomy. Treatment of the sample: 15 Gy SBRT to primary tumor, nephrectomy 4 weeks later. After SBRT, blood was collected at 2 and 4 weeks, plus baseline. The tumor was a clear cell renal cell carcinoma. The specimen was blood, collected from a patient whose treatment included radiotherapy and nephrectomy. The rearrangement joins TRBV11-2 to TRBJ1-1; D uncertain. This clonotype was sampled from a man aged 50-59 years with renal cell carcinoma. The CDR3, as DNA: TGTGCCAGCAGCTTAGGGGCAGCCAACACTGAAGCTTTCTTT. This encodes CASSLGAANTEAFF.